These T cell receptor beta chains were read from a single sample in a study of blood T cell repertoires in COVID-19. Sequenced by immunoSEQ multiplex PCR; TCRdb stores in-frame clones only, minus some. The sample yields about 190,000 clones, 88% seen once. Source material: peripheral blood. These receptors all stem from a man between 65 and 85 years old with active or convalescent COVID-19. Both conserved end residues are part of each CDR3. D genes are given only for firm matches. Clone size is not always given. Where it is, it says once, few, many or a class for expanded clones.

cdr3_aa | cdr3_nt | j_call | clone_size | d_call | v_call
CAISEQGLRNYGYTF | TGTGCCATCAGTGAGCAGGGATTAAGGAACTATGGCTACACCTTC | TRBJ1-2 | . | . | TRBV10-3
CASSRTAMSTEAFF | TGTGCCAGCAGCCGGACAGCTATGAGCACTGAAGCTTTCTTT | TRBJ1-1 | . | . | TRBV5-5
CASSIRTAFNYGYTF | TGTGCCAGCAGTATAAGGACAGCGTTTAACTATGGCTACACCTTC | TRBJ1-2 | . | . | TRBV6-5
CASSYSITRLAPYEQYF | TGTGCCAGCAGTTACTCGATAACCCGACTGGCGCCCTACGAGCAGTACTTC | TRBJ2-7 | . | . | TRBV6-2/TRBV6-3
CASSLGQGVEEQYF | TGCGCCAGCAGCTTGGGACAGGGGGTGGAAGAGCAGTACTTC | TRBJ2-7 | . | TRBD1 | TRBV5-1
CASSYRPGGTDTQYF | TGTGCCAGCAGTTACCGGCCAGGGGGCACAGATACGCAGTATTTT | TRBJ2-3 | . | . | TRBV6-5
CASSISGMGTEAFF | TGTGCCAGTAGTATCTCGGGGATGGGGACTGAAGCTTTCTTT | TRBJ1-1 | . | . | TRBV19
CASSRDRVSGNTIYF | TGTGCCAGCAGTAGGGACAGGGTATCTGGAAACACCATATATTTT | TRBJ1-3 | once | TRBD1 | TRBV6-5
CASSYSGLAGYEQFF | TGTGCCAGCAGTTACTCGGGACTAGCGGGATATGAGCAGTTCTTC | TRBJ2-1 | . | TRBD2 | TRBV6-5
CATSSWTEETQYF | TGTGCCACCAGCTCGTGGACAGAGGAGACCCAGTACTTC | TRBJ2-5 | . | . | TRBV24-1
CSASSSGISEQYF | TGCAGTGCTAGTTCTAGCGGGATTAGCGAGCAGTACTTC | TRBJ2-7 | . | TRBD2 | TRBV20-1
CASSSRGGMNTEAFF | TGTGCCAGCAGCTCGAGGGGCGGGATGAACACTGAAGCTTTCTTT | TRBJ1-1 | . | . | TRBV2
CASSETDAGVLTF | TGTGCCAGCAGTGAGACAGACGCGGGAGTCCTGACTTTC | TRBJ2-6 | . | . | TRBV2
CASRPVMNTEAFF | TGTGCCAGCAGGCCAGTTATGAACACTGAAGCTTTCTTT | TRBJ1-1 | . | . | TRBV12-3/TRBV12-4
CAISERTGTDTQYF | TGTGCCATCAGTGAGAGGACGGGGACAGATACGCAGTATTTT | TRBJ2-3 | once | . | TRBV10-3
CASTLPGAGLGYTF | TGCGCCAGCACCCTACCTGGGGCAGGGCTTGGCTACACCTTC | TRBJ1-2 | . | . | TRBV5-1
CASSLTGANSPLHF | TGTGCCAGCAGCTTGACAGGGGCTAATTCACCCCTCCACTTT | TRBJ1-6 | . | TRBD1 | TRBV7-8
CASSLGASGGTYEQYF | TGCGCCAGCAGCTTGGGGGCTAGCGGGGGGACCTACGAGCAGTACTTC | TRBJ2-7 | . | TRBD2 | TRBV5-1
CASSLVSTGGVYEQYF | TGTGCCAGCAGCTTAGTTAGCACAGGGGGCGTCTACGAGCAGTACTTC | TRBJ2-7 | few | TRBD1 | TRBV11-2
CASSILSDYGYTF | TGTGCCAGTAGTATCTTGTCTGACTATGGCTACACCTTC | TRBJ1-2 | . | . | TRBV19
CASSLWDRVVYGYTF | TGTGCCAGCAGTTTATGGGACAGGGTTGTATATGGCTACACCTTC | TRBJ1-2 | . | TRBD1 | TRBV28
CASRRSAGTYEQYF | TGTGCCAGTAGGAGATCCGCGGGAACCTACGAGCAGTACTTC | TRBJ2-7 | few | . | TRBV19
CASSHGDPNYGYTF | TGTGCCAGCAGCCACGGTGATCCGAACTATGGCTACACCTTC | TRBJ1-2 | . | . | TRBV7-2
CASSPLGNTGELFF | TGTGCCAGCAGCCCACTAGGGAACACCGGGGAGCTGTTTTTT | TRBJ2-2 | . | . | TRBV11-2
CASSSGQGRYTGELFF | TGTGCCAGCAGTTCCGGACAGGGGCGCTACACCGGGGAGCTGTTTTTT | TRBJ2-2 | once | TRBD1 | TRBV28
CASTIQFGGRNEQFF | TGTGCCAGCACCATCCAGTTTGGGGGGAGGAATGAGCAGTTCTTC | TRBJ2-1 | . | . | TRBV6-5
CASSPLLAGTGELFF | TGTGCCAGCAGCCCCTTACTAGCGGGCACCGGGGAGCTGTTTTTT | TRBJ2-2 | . | TRBD2 | TRBV3-1/TRBV3-2
CASSVAQGETYGYTF | TGTGCCAGCAGCGTAGCGCAGGGGGAAACCTATGGCTACACCTTC | TRBJ1-2 | . | TRBD1 | TRBV9
CASSFPGQGGNEQYF | TGTGCCAGCAGCTTTCCGGGACAGGGCGGTAACGAGCAGTACTTC | TRBJ2-7 | . | TRBD1 | TRBV5-5
CASSLDGGTNEKLFF | TGTGCCAGCAGCTTGGACGGGGGAACTAATGAAAAACTGTTTTTT | TRBJ1-4 | . | . | TRBV5-5
CATAGPNTEAFF | TGCGCCACCGCAGGGCCGAACACTGAAGCTTTCTTT | TRBJ1-1 | . | . | TRBV10-1
CASSFVPTAGQETQYF | TGCGCCAGCAGCTTCGTTCCTACAGCGGGGCAAGAGACCCAGTACTTC | TRBJ2-5 | . | TRBD2 | TRBV5-1
CASSYTGSYEQYF | TGTGCCAGTAGTTATACAGGGTCATACGAGCAGTACTTC | TRBJ2-7 | . | . | TRBV19
CASGRQGVSNNEQFF | TGTGCCAGTGGTCGACAGGGGGTAAGCAACAATGAGCAGTTCTTC | TRBJ2-1 | . | . | TRBV21-1
CASSPRGLAGGETQYF | TGTGCCAGCAGCCCCCGCGGACTAGCGGGGGGGGAGACCCAGTACTTC | TRBJ2-5 | . | TRBD2 | TRBV9
CASSLRDSQETQYF | TGTGCCAGCTCACTGCGGGACTCACAAGAGACCCAGTACTTC | TRBJ2-5 | . | . | TRBV18
CASSLRGQGSYEQYF | TGTGCCAGCAGCCTGCGGGGACAGGGTTCCTACGAGCAGTACTTC | TRBJ2-7 | . | TRBD1 | TRBV27
CASRFVAGTNTGELFF | TGTGCCAGCAGATTCGTGGCGGGAACGAACACCGGGGAGCTGTTTTTT | TRBJ2-2 | . | . | TRBV14
CATSDQAGERPGELFF | TGTGCCACCAGTGACCAAGCGGGAGAGCGGCCCGGGGAGCTGTTTTTT | TRBJ2-2 | . | TRBD2 | TRBV24-1
CASSYRAGLYEQYF | TGTGCCAGCAGTTACCGAGCGGGACTGTACGAGCAGTACTTC | TRBJ2-7 | . | TRBD2 | TRBV6-2/TRBV6-3
CATSTFSLNGQGLSGYTF | TGTGCCACCAGCACCTTTAGCCTGAATGGACAGGGGCTCAGTGGCTACACCTTC | TRBJ1-2 | . | TRBD1 | TRBV24-1
CASSLGPSGGVSSYEQYF | TGTGCCAGCAGCTTAGGGCCTAGCGGGGGGGTTAGCTCCTACGAGCAGTACTTC | TRBJ2-7 | few | TRBD2 | TRBV7-2
CATSRGGASSTDTQYF | TGTGCCACCAGCAGAGGTGGAGCGTCGAGCACAGATACGCAGTATTTT | TRBJ2-3 | . | . | TRBV15
CASSYPPTDTGELFF | TGTGCCAGCAGTTACCCGCCTACTGACACCGGGGAGCTGTTTTTT | TRBJ2-2 | . | . | TRBV6-6
CAWDRVANTEAFF | TGTGCCTGGGACAGGGTGGCCAACACTGAAGCTTTCTTT | TRBJ1-1 | . | TRBD1 | TRBV30
CASSLGTAVNYEQYF | TGTGCCAGCAGCCTAGGGACAGCGGTAAACTACGAGCAGTACTTC | TRBJ2-7 | . | TRBD1 | TRBV5-6
CASSRTSGGDTQYF | TGTGCCAGCAGTAGGACTAGCGGGGGAGATACGCAGTATTTT | TRBJ2-3 | . | TRBD2 | TRBV28
CASSRMEEEYF | TGTGCCAGCAGCCGAATGGAGGAGGAGTACTTC | TRBJ2-5 | . | . | TRBV5-4
CAWRRGLRQGWNEQFF | TGTGCCTGGAGGCGAGGCCTGAGACAGGGGTGGAATGAGCAGTTCTTC | TRBJ2-1 | . | TRBD1 | TRBV30
CASSYGGQGTYGYTF | TGTGCCAGCAGTTACGGTGGACAGGGTACCTATGGCTACACCTTC | TRBJ1-2 | . | TRBD1 | TRBV6-6
CASSLVGAGTEIQYF | TGTGCCAGCAGCTTAGTTGGGGCCGGGACAGAGATTCAGTACTTC | TRBJ2-4 | once | TRBD1 | TRBV11-2
CATRRGGGETQYF | TGTGCCACCCGTCGGGGGGGAGGGGAGACCCAGTACTTC | TRBJ2-5 | . | TRBD2 | TRBV24-1